Below are 9 T cell receptor beta chains sequenced from a single sample in a study of CD8 T cells in ankylosing spondylitis. Study outcomes and limitations: Ankylosing spondylitis blood appeared to be characterized by a TCR beta motif of under ten highly homologous variants.

TCRdb re-analysed the 5' RACE reads in MiXCR, keeping a single row per CDR3 protein. The repertoire consists of about 480,000 distinct CDR3 sequences, with approximately 17% occurring once and the leading ten covering 1%. No antigen has been identified for these receptors. Material for sequencing was blood, either unsorted or a sorted T cell fraction (not recorded which). The receptors stem from a male donor with ankylosing spondylitis.

The V and J genes are TRBV6-1 and TRBJ1-5; D gene unclear. Germline V gives CDR1 MNHNS, CDR2 SASEGT. V lost 0 bases, J lost 1 base, and 16 bases lay in between. The CDR3 has 18 residues. This chain's CDR3 is CASSEALQGEVSNQPQHF. The DNA of the CDR3 is TGTGCCAGCAGTGAAGCGCTTCAAGGTGAGGTGAGCAATCAGCCCCAGCATTTT.

The gene calls are TRBV29-1 and TRBJ2-3; D possibly matches TRBD1 or TRBD2 (5 bases each). Deletions cut 5 bases from V and 6 bases from J, with 15 bases between. The CDR3 runs to 13 residues. Germline V gene data show CDR1 as SQVTM and CDR2 as ANQGSEA. DNA for the CDR3: TGCAGCGTTAGGGACGGCGGTTCGGATACGCAGTATTTT. It specifies CSVRDGGSDTQYF.

This clonotype was found many times. The chain has TRBV7-2 and TRBJ2-3; 9 nucleotides agree with TRBD2. V lost 6 bases to trimming and J lost 2 bases; unmatched junction nucleotides: 3. Looked up from germline, CDR1 is SGHTA and CDR2 is FQGNSA. This CDR3 has 14 amino acids. CDR3 region: CASRIAGATDTQYF. The CDR3 region has the DNA TGTGCCAGCAGGATAGCGGGGGCCACAGATACGCAGTATTTT.

CDR3: CAWMTGRYEQYF. The DNA for the CDR3 is TGTGCCTGGATGACAGGGAGGTACGAGCAGTACTTC. V and J are TRBV30 and TRBJ2-7; TRBD1 is a possible D gene (7 bases). The ends were cut back, 4 bases at V and 4 bases at J, with 11 bases in the middle. The CDR3 runs to 12 residues. Germline CDR1 GTSNPN, CDR2 SVGIG (reference sequence).

This clonotype has a count of ten or more. CDR3 amino acids: CASSPVNGEQFF. The CDR3 DNA follows: TGTGCCAGCAGTCCAGTGAATGGAGAGCAGTTCTTC. The chain combines TRBV6-6 with TRBJ2-1; no clear D gene. This CDR3 comprises 12 residues. Germline assignment: CDR1 MNHNY and CDR2 SVGAGI (reference sequence). V lost 5 bases to trimming and J lost 10 bases, with 12 bases between them.

The rearrangement joins TRBV7-6 to TRBJ1-2; D gene ambiguous. Trimming removed 5 bases from V and 7 bases from J, with 14 bases in between. The germline V gene encodes CDR1 SGHVS and CDR2 FNYEAQ. The CDR3 is made up of 13 amino acids. The CDR3 DNA reads as TGTGCCAGCAGCCGCCTGGATGAACCTGGCTACACCTTC. Protein product: CASSRLDEPGYTF.

In its sample, this clonotype was seen a few times. The V gene is TRBV4-1, the J gene TRBJ2-1; TRBD2 matches at 11 bases. V dropped 1 base and J dropped 7; count of bases not matched to a gene: 12. Germline V gene sequence: CDR1 MGHRA, CDR2 YSYEKL. The CDR3 runs 18 residues. The CDR3 loop is CASSQGPPGTSGANEQFF. The CDR3, as DNA: TGCGCCAGCAGCCAAGGCCCCCCGGGGACTAGCGGTGCTAATGAGCAGTTCTTC.

This sequence joins TRBV3-1 and TRBJ2-7; a weak D match, TRBD2 (6 bases). Germline V gene sequence: CDR1 LGHDT, CDR2 YNNKEL (reference sequence). The CDR3 length is 14 residues. V shed 1 base and J shed 4 bases, with 11 bases lying between them. The CDR3 DNA is TGTGCCAGCAGCCAAGGGGGGGATAGATACGAGCAGTACTTC. Protein product: CASSQGGDRYEQYF.

This clonotype has ten or more counts. The chain couples TRBV12-3 or TRBV12-4 to TRBJ2-1, with D perhaps matching TRBD2 (6 bases). V was shortened by 2 bases and J by 2 bases, with 13 bases between the two germline ends. The CDR3 is 16 residues long. The CDR3 loop reads CASSLSLGGTYNEQFF. Here the CDR3 DNA reads TGTGCCAGCAGTTTAAGTCTGGGGGGAACCTACAATGAGCAGTTCTTC.